Shown below are 17 T cell receptor beta chains from a single sample sequenced in a study of shared clonotypes between healthy human individuals. Produced via immunoSEQ multiplex PCR; TCRdb's table is partial and in-frame only. The sample has millions of clones, around nine tenths seen once. The sample consisted of naive CD4+ T cells sorted from blood. Subset reported: CD45RA+ positively selected. The source is a man between 18 and 29 years old in good health.

In its sample, this clone was seen once. The chain recombines TRBV15 with TRBJ2-2; 10 bases map to TRBD2. The CDR3 contains 17 residues. CDR1 is LNHNV and CDR2 is YYDKDF in the germline V gene (reference sequence). Trimming cost V 5 bases and J 0 bases; bases outside gene matches: 6. For the CDR3, the DNA is TGTGCCACCAGCGGGGGACTAGCGCTACCGAACACCGGGGAGCTGTTTTTT. Its translation: CATSGGLALPNTGELFF. Filled out from reference TRBV15 and TRBJ2-2, the complete variable domain reads DAMVIQNPRYQVTQFGKPVTLSCSQTLNHNVMYWYQQKSSQAPKLLFHYYDKDFNNEADTPDNFQSRRPNTSFCFLDIRSPGLGDTAMYLCATSGGLALPNTGELFFGEGSRLTVL.

The V gene is TRBV5-1, the J gene TRBJ2-7; TRBD2 aligns across 8 bases. The CDR3 is 13 residues long. Germline CDR1 and CDR2: SGHRS and YFSETQ. The junction had 4 bases not matched to a gene; V was cut back by 5 bases and J by 3 bases. In DNA form, the CDR3 reads TGCGCCAGCAGACCAGCGGGAGTCTACGAGCAGTACTTC. It yields the protein CASRPAGVYEQYF.

The rearrangement uses TRBV9 and TRBJ1-1, with D unclear. V was shortened by 0 bases and J by 4 bases, with 16 bases between the two germline ends. This CDR3 has 16 residues. Germline assignment: CDR1 SGDLS and CDR2 YYNGEE. In DNA form, the CDR3 reads TGTGCCAGCAGCGTAGCCGGTGGGCCGACGAGCACTGAAGCTTTCTTT. Amino acids: CASSVAGGPTSTEAFF.

V usage is TRBV27 and J usage is TRBJ1-5; 7 bases fit TRBD1. The J segment lost 12 bases and the V segment lost 6 bases, leaving 8 bases of the junction unmatched. The CDR3 runs to 12 residues. Per the germline V gene, CDR1 is MNHEY and CDR2 is SMNVEV (reference sequence). The CDR3: CASSFPGGRQHF. CDR3 in DNA: TGTGCCAGCAGCTTCCCAGGGGGGCGCCAGCATTTT.

Only one count was recorded for this clone. The chain carries TRBV29-1 and TRBJ2-3; 13 bases are shared with TRBD2. The CDR3 loop spans 17 amino acids. The germline CDR1 and CDR2 sequences are SQVTM and ANQGSEA. V trimming: 1 base; J trimming: 1 base; junction bases outside the gene matches: 5. The CDR3 protein is CSVEGLAGGTRTDTQYF. The CDR3 bases are TGCAGCGTTGAAGGACTAGCGGGGGGCACCCGCACAGATACGCAGTATTTT.

V and J are TRBV28 and TRBJ2-7, with D unresolved. Germline V gene data show CDR1 as MDHEN and CDR2 as SYDVKM. The CDR3 sequence is 13 residues long. The V and J ends lost 4 bases and 6 bases respectively, with 13 bases between them. CDR3 residues: CASSYGVLGEQYF. The CDR3 DNA follows: TGTGCCAGCAGTTATGGAGTTCTGGGCGAGCAGTACTTC.

The chain combines TRBV27 with TRBJ2-7, with TRBD1 matching over 9 bases. Germline V gene lookup returns CDR1 MNHEY and CDR2 SMNVEV (reference sequence). This CDR3 region has 15 residues. J gave up 4 bases and V 5 bases, and 9 bases lay outside the gene matches. CDR3 DNA sequence: TGTGCCAGCAGTACCAGGACAGGGGCCCCGTACGAGCAGTACTTC. It is translated as CASSTRTGAPYEQYF.

V usage is TRBV6-5 and J usage is TRBJ2-1; TRBD2 matches at 8 bases. Germline loops: CDR1 MNHEY, CDR2 SVGAGI. V lost 0 bases to trimming and J lost 7 bases; unmatched junction nucleotides: 8. The CDR3 consists of 16 residues. The CDR3 here is CASSYSKRELGNEQFF. DNA for the CDR3: TGTGCCAGCAGTTACTCGAAGCGGGAGTTGGGGAATGAGCAGTTCTTC.

The genes are TRBV6-1 and TRBJ2-1; D possibly corresponds to TRBD1 (6 bases). The V end lost 3 bases, the J end lost 7 bases, and 16 bases lay between the germline ends. CDR3 length: 15 residues. CDR1 is MNHNS, CDR2 SASEGT, per germline. DNA for the CDR3: TGTGCCAGCAGTGAGCCCGGCAGGGGCGGGAATGAGCAGTTCTTC. Translating gives CASSEPGRGGNEQFF.

The chain uses TRBV5-1 and TRBJ1-1; D is unresolved. V lost 5 bases and J lost 6, with 11 bases in between. CDR3 length equals 12 residues. Germline CDR1 is SGHRS and CDR2 is YFSETQ. CDR3 in DNA: TGCGCCAGCAGAAATGATATCGCTGAAGCTTTCTTT. It specifies CASRNDIAEAFF.

V gene TRBV5-1 combines with J gene TRBJ2-7; 10 bases are shared with TRBD2. The CDR3 covers 14 residues. V lost 2 bases, J lost 7 bases, and 6 bases stayed unmatched. Germline loops: CDR1 SGHRS, CDR2 YFSETQ. CDR3 sequence (DNA): TGCGCCAGCAGCTTCACTAGCGGGACGGGTGAGCAGTACTTC. Protein product: CASSFTSGTGEQYF.

The chain recombines TRBV11-2 with TRBJ1-3; D may be TRBD1 (5 bases). The CDR3 totals 14 residues. From germline, CDR1 is SGHAT and CDR2 FQNNGV. The V gene lost 8 bases and the J gene lost 0 bases, with 11 bases spanning the gap. The CDR3 DNA sequence: TGTGCCAGCGCCCAGGGTTTCTCTGGAAACACCATATATTTT. Its translation: CASAQGFSGNTIYF.

The chain carries TRBV6-1 and TRBJ2-1; TRBD2 agrees at 8 bases. Germline V lookup: CDR1 MNHNS, CDR2 SASEGT. J lost 0 bases, V lost 4 bases, and 2 bases had no gene match. CDR3 size: 15 residues. The CDR3 DNA reads as TGTGCCAGCAGTGGTAGCGGGGTCTCCTACAATGAGCAGTTCTTC. Translating gives CASSGSGVSYNEQFF.

This chain connects TRBV7-2 to TRBJ2-2, with a possible D match to TRBD2 (5 bases). CDR1 and CDR2 (germline): SGHTA, FQGNSA. This CDR3 is built from 15 residues. The germline V and J ends were trimmed by 1 base and 4 bases, with 10 bases remaining between them. CDR3 nucleotides: TGTGCCAGCAGCTTAGAGCAGGCGGGCACCGGGGAGCTGTTTTTT. This translates into CASSLEQAGTGELFF.

The chain joins TRBV7-2 to TRBJ1-1, with D maybe TRBD1 (5 bases). The germline gives CDR1 SGHTA, CDR2 FQGNSA. V lost 1 base to trimming and J lost 1 base, with 10 bases between them. The CDR3 sequence is 15 residues long. CDR3 DNA: TGTGCCAGCAGCTTAGTTTTCGGGACGAACACTGAAGCTTTCTTT. Translation gives CASSLVFGTNTEAFF.

The CDR3 bases are TGCGCCAGCAGCTCCCCGGACAACGAGCAGTACTTC. Its protein is CASSSPDNEQYF. This rearrangement joins TRBV5-1 to TRBJ2-7, with D possibly being TRBD1 (5 bases). Looked up from germline, CDR1 is SGHRS and CDR2 is YFSETQ. The CDR3 is made up of 12 amino acids. V gave up 3 bases and J gave up 5 bases, with 9 bases separating them.

This chain joins TRBV6-5 and TRBJ2-1; D is unresolved. The germline CDR1 and CDR2 sequences are MNHEY and SVGAGI. The V gene lost 6 bases and the J gene lost 7 bases, with 10 bases spanning the gap. The CDR3 length is 12 residues. CDR3 residues: CASRSSLNEQFF. The DNA for the CDR3 is TGTGCCAGCAGGTCCAGTTTGAATGAGCAGTTCTTC.